A selection of T cell receptor beta chains follows, all from one sample in a study of vaccination effects on CD4 cells after COVID-19. The method was immunoSEQ multiplex PCR; TCRdb's version includes in-frame clones alone and lacks a portion of them. In the table there are 45,000 to 60,000 clones, 76% of which are singletons. For these TCRs, the target antigens are not known. This sample comprised CD4+ T cells from PBMCs cultured without peptide, obtained before COVID-19 vaccination. The receptors here all came from a human donor who had a prior SARS-CoV-2 infection. The CDR3 runs from the conserved cysteine through the conserved F or W. Fields, in order: clone size, V gene, J gene, D gene, CDR3 DNA, CDR3 protein. The D gene is left open where the match is weak. Part of the rows lack a size; the others show once, few, many or a class for expanded clones.

NA	TRBV18	TRBJ2-5	NA	TGTGCCAGCTCACCAAGGAAAGAGACCCAGTACTTC	CASSPRKETQYF
NA	TRBV9	TRBJ1-1	NA	TGTGCCAGCAGCTCCAGCTCCCAGGGGACGAACACTGAAGCTTTCTTT	CASSSSSQGTNTEAFF
NA	TRBV24-1	TRBJ2-3	TRBD2	TGTGCCACCAGTGACCGACGACTAGCCTCAAGCACAGATACGCAGTATTTT	CATSDRRLASSTDTQYF
NA	TRBV20-1	TRBJ2-1	NA	TGCAGTGCTAGCTTCGGCAATGAGCAGTTCTTC	CSASFGNEQFF
NA	TRBV3-1/TRBV3-2	TRBJ2-7	NA	TGTGCCAGCAGCCAAGATTCACATACCCACGAGCAGTACTTC	CASSQDSHTHEQYF
NA	TRBV10-3	TRBJ1-2	NA	TGTGCCACCACGATGGACAGATCGTATGGCTACACCTTC	CATTMDRSYGYTF
NA	TRBV7-9	TRBJ2-1	TRBD2	TGTGCCAGCAGCTTAGCAATCGGCGGGAGGTTCAACGTTGAGCAGTTCTTC	CASSLAIGGRFNVEQFF
NA	TRBV6-5	TRBJ1-5	NA	TGTGCCAGCCGACTAAGCGCGGATCAGCCCCAGCATTTT	CASRLSADQPQHF
NA	TRBV19	TRBJ1-5	TRBD1	TGTGCCAGTACCGGAATAGGACAGGGTATGGGCCAGCCCCAGCATTTT	CASTGIGQGMGQPQHF
NA	TRBV4-2	TRBJ2-3	NA	TGTGCCAGCAGCCAAGGGACAGAACTCACAGATACGCAGTATTTT	CASSQGTELTDTQYF
few	TRBV19	TRBJ2-7	NA	TGTGCCAGTAGTATCGAGGGTGGATACGAGCAGTACTTC	CASSIEGGYEQYF
NA	TRBV6-2/TRBV6-3	TRBJ2-3	TRBD2	TGTGCCAGCAGTTACCACTCGAGACGACCCGGGACTACTCCACAAGATACGCAGTATTTT	CASSYHSRRPGTTPQDTQYF
NA	TRBV30	TRBJ2-3	TRBD2	TGTGCCTGGAGTACAACCCGGACTAGCGGGATCACAGATACGCAGTATTTT	CAWSTTRTSGITDTQYF
NA	TRBV24-1	TRBJ2-1	NA	TGTGCCACCAGTGATATCATCCCGGGACTCAATGAGCAGTTCTTC	CATSDIIPGLNEQFF
NA	TRBV27	TRBJ2-3	TRBD2	TGTGCCACTAGGAGACTAGCGGGGGACACAGATACGCAGTATTTT	CATRRLAGDTDTQYF
NA	TRBV4-3	TRBJ2-2	TRBD2	TGCGCCAGCAGCCAAACTAGCGGGTGGAACACCGGGGAGCTGTTTTTT	CASSQTSGWNTGELFF
NA	TRBV5-5	TRBJ2-5	NA	TGTGCCAGCAGCTGGACCGGGGGCTCGGAGACCCAGTACTTC	CASSWTGGSETQYF
NA	TRBV7-3	TRBJ2-2	TRBD1	TGTGCCAGCAGCCGGAGGACAGGGGCACATAACACCGGGGAGCTGTTTTTT	CASSRRTGAHNTGELFF
NA	TRBV11-2	TRBJ2-7	NA	TGTGCCAGCAGCTTAAATTGGGGTACCGAGCAGTACTTC	CASSLNWGTEQYF
NA	TRBV4-3	TRBJ2-1	TRBD2	TGCGCCAGCAGCCAAACAGCGGGACCGATTTACCGCAAGGAGCAGTTCTTC	CASSQTAGPIYRKEQFF
few	TRBV15	TRBJ2-7	TRBD1	TGTGCCACCAGCAGAGTGGGGGACAGGTCCTACGAGCAGTACTTC	CATSRVGDRSYEQYF
few	TRBV3-1/TRBV3-2	TRBJ1-5	NA	TGTGCCAGCAGCCAAGACGGAGGGGTCGGCAATCAGCCCCAGCATTTT	CASSQDGGVGNQPQHF
few	TRBV27	TRBJ1-1	NA	TGTGCCAGCAGTTTAAGAGGGACTGGGACTGAAGCTTTCTTT	CASSLRGTGTEAFF
NA	TRBV24-1	TRBJ2-5	NA	TGTGCCACCAGTGACCCTTCCGGGACCCAAGAGACCCAGTACTTC	CATSDPSGTQETQYF
NA	TRBV9	TRBJ2-4	TRBD1	TGTGCCAGCAGCGTAGCTGGGACAGGGGGCATAAACATTCAGTACTTC	CASSVAGTGGINIQYF
NA	TRBV6-6	TRBJ1-4	NA	TGTGCCAGCAGTATCCGGGACGGAGGTAATGAAAAACTGTTTTTT	CASSIRDGGNEKLFF